The 29 T cell receptor beta chains below all came from one sample that was sequenced in a study of cytomegalovirus exposure and HLA in healthy donors. The study ran its PCR with 60 Vbeta and 13 Jbeta primers. The protocol was immunoSEQ multiplex PCR, while the TCRdb copy is restricted to in-frame clones and leaves out a portion. The sample shows 120,000 or so clones, 60% to 85% of them seen only once. Sequencing was performed on PBMCs. Source of these receptors: a woman in her forties in good health and CMV-seropositive.

The rearrangement uses TRBV6-5 and TRBJ1-3, with 7 bases fitting TRBD1. The CDR3 spans 14 residues. J gave up 3 bases and V 8 bases, and 7 bases lay outside the gene matches. CDR1 is MNHEY, CDR2 SVGAGI, per germline. CDR3 nucleotides: TGTGCCAGCGGCTCTCAGGGGGGTGGAAACACCATATATTTT. Translation: CASGSQGGGNTIYF.

This clone was counted only a few times. This chain connects TRBV7-6 to TRBJ2-5; the D gene is possibly TRBD2 (6 bases). Germline V CDR1 and CDR2: SGHVS, FNYEAQ. Trimming pared 5 bases from V and 4 bases from J, leaving 20 bases between. This CDR3 spans 16 amino acids. Written as DNA, the CDR3 is TGTGCCAGCAGCGCCTCCGGGACTCCCGCAGGAGAGACCCAGTACTTC. Its protein is CASSASGTPAGETQYF.

The V and J genes are TRBV5-5 and TRBJ2-1, with TRBD1 matching 9 bases. V trimming: 5 bases; J trimming: 7 bases; junction bases outside the gene matches: 4. The CDR3 is 13 residues long. Germline V gene data show CDR1 as SGHKS and CDR2 as YYEKEE (reference sequence). The CDR3 DNA follows: TGTGCCAGCAGATCCGACAGGGGGAATGAGCAGTTCTTC. Its translation: CASRSDRGNEQFF.

The CDR3 DNA reads TGTGCCAGCAGTTTCGGGACAGCAATTTCCGGGGATACGCAGTATTTT. This translates into CASSFGTAISGDTQYF. The V and J genes are TRBV6-5 and TRBJ2-3, with 7 bases fitting TRBD1. V shed 4 bases, J shed 6 bases, and the junction held 13 bases outside the gene matches. This CDR3 is 16 amino acids long. Germline V lookup: CDR1 MNHEY, CDR2 SVGAGI.

The rearrangement links TRBV7-6 to TRBJ1-1; D gene ambiguous. In germline, CDR1 is SGHVS, CDR2 FNYEAQ. The CDR3 runs 15 residues. The V end lost 1 base, the J end lost 0 bases, and 9 bases lay between the germline ends. The CDR3 DNA reads as TGTGCCAGCAGCTTAGGGTACAGCTTGAACACTGAAGCTTTCTTT. Translating it yields CASSLGYSLNTEAFF.

CDR3 DNA sequence: TGCGCCAGCAGCCCTCAAACTAGCGGGAACGGCCCTAAGGGCGAGCAGTTCTTC. This encodes CASSPQTSGNGPKGEQFF. The chain employs TRBV4-3 and TRBJ2-1, with 10 bases fitting TRBD2. CDR1 LGHNA and CDR2 YSLEER come from the germline V gene. V dropped 4 bases and J dropped 10; count of bases not matched to a gene: 19. This CDR3 region has 18 residues.

The chain employs TRBV6-4 and TRBJ1-2, with D hard to call. This CDR3 is 12 amino acids long. The V gene's germline CDR1 is MRHNA and CDR2 SNTAGT. V shed 5 bases and J shed 8 bases, with 12 bases lying between them. The CDR3 is CASSSTPGGYTF. The CDR3 bases are TGTGCCAGCAGTTCCACCCCAGGAGGCTACACCTTC.

The V gene is TRBV2, the J gene TRBJ2-2; maybe TRBD2 (6 bases). CDR1 and CDR2 from the germline V gene are SNHLY and FYNNEI. Trimming pared 7 bases from V and 2 bases from J, leaving 14 bases between. This CDR3 has 15 amino acids. The CDR3 spells CASTPPGDNTGELFF. DNA for the CDR3: TGTGCCAGCACCCCCCCGGGAGATAACACCGGGGAGCTGTTTTTT.

The count of this clone is one. The J gene is TRBJ2-7, the V gene TRBV6-1, with 9 bases aligning to TRBD1. The CDR3 extends over 15 amino acids. V shed 5 bases and J 5 bases; nucleotides not matched to a gene: 10. Per the germline V gene, CDR1 is MNHNS and CDR2 is SASEGT. The CDR3 sequence is CASSPHRTGEDEQYF. CDR3 sequence (DNA): TGTGCCAGCAGTCCCCACCGGACAGGGGAGGACGAGCAGTACTTC.

CDR3 protein: CSVDGVTDTQYF. In DNA form, the CDR3 reads TGCAGCGTTGACGGGGTCACAGATACGCAGTATTTT. V is TRBV29-1 and J is TRBJ2-3; the D gene is possibly TRBD2 (5 bases). Germline-derived CDR1 and CDR2 are SQVTM and ANQGSEA. The CDR3 runs 12 residues. The V end lost 3 bases, the J end lost 2 bases, and 6 bases lay between the germline ends.

The chain carries TRBV29-1 and TRBJ2-1; the match to TRBD1 covers 11 bases. Trimming took 4 bases from V and 8 from J; bases not matched to a gene: 7. The CDR3 has 14 amino acids. Looked up from germline, CDR1 is SQVTM and CDR2 is ANQGSEA. As DNA, the CDR3 is TGCAGCGTTGGGGGACAGGGGGAATGGGATGAGCAGTTCTTC. Its protein is CSVGGQGEWDEQFF.

The chain couples TRBV7-2 to TRBJ2-1, with 11 bases lining up with TRBD2. The CDR3 loop spans 15 amino acids. CDR1 is SGHTA and CDR2 is FQGNSA in the germline V gene. J gave up 7 bases and V 2 bases, and 4 bases lay outside the gene matches. CDR3 coding DNA: TGTGCCAGCAGCTTACTAGCGGGAGGAATAAATGAGCAGTTCTTC. This codes for CASSLLAGGINEQFF.

J is TRBJ2-7 and V is TRBV18, with a weak D call TRBD1 (5 bases). Germline loops: CDR1 KGHSH, CDR2 LQKENI. This CDR3 is built from 12 residues. Deletions cut 3 bases from V and 5 bases from J, with 8 bases between. The CDR3 DNA reads TGTGCCAGCTCACCGACAGTTAACGAGCAGTACTTC. Translation: CASSPTVNEQYF.

The sample holds one count of this clone. The gene calls are TRBV7-2 and TRBJ2-1; no clear D gene. The germline gives CDR1 SGHTA, CDR2 FQGNSA. The CDR3 is 15 residues long. V was pared by 1 base and J by 0 bases, with 7 bases between. The CDR3 sequence: CASSLESSSYNEQFF. CDR3 coding DNA: TGTGCCAGCAGCTTAGAGTCGAGCTCCTACAATGAGCAGTTCTTC.

V and J are TRBV7-8 and TRBJ1-3; weak D call: TRBD1 (5 bases). This CDR3 contains 15 residues. Germline assignment: CDR1 SGHVS and CDR2 FQNEAQ. The V gene lost 4 bases and the J gene lost 2 bases, with 12 bases spanning the gap. The CDR3 DNA sequence: TGTGCCAGCAGCTATTCAGGGAAACCTGGAAACACCATATATTTT. As protein: CASSYSGKPGNTIYF.

This clone was picked up one time. J is TRBJ2-2 and V is TRBV19; 10 bases map to TRBD2. CDR1 is LNHDA and CDR2 is SQIVND in the germline V gene (reference sequence). CDR3 length: 14 residues. The trim removed 6 bases at V and 5 bases at J, leaving 3 bases unmatched. CDR3 loop: CASRASGSTGELFF. The CDR3 DNA reads as TGTGCCAGTAGGGCTAGCGGGAGTACCGGGGAGCTGTTTTTT. The whole variable domain, filled in from reference TRBV19 and TRBJ2-2, reads DGGITQSPKYLFRKEGQNVTLSCEQNLNHDAMYWYRQDPGQGLRLIYYSQIVNDFQKGDIAEGYSVSREKKESFPLTVTSAQKNPTAFYLCASRASGSTGELFFGEGSRLTVL.

The CDR3, as DNA: TGTGCCAGCAGCACTAGGGGGCGGGGGGTCTCCTACAATGAGCAGTTCTTC. Translated: CASSTRGRGVSYNEQFF. V gene TRBV7-8 combines with J gene TRBJ2-1; D is possibly TRBD2 (8 bases). This CDR3 has 17 residues. With 5 bases removed from V and 0 bases from J, the gap between germline ends came to 17 bases. The germline V gene has CDR1 SGHVS and CDR2 FQNEAQ.

This clone was recorded a few times. The rearrangement joins TRBV18 to TRBJ1-2, with 7 bases identical to TRBD1. CDR1 is KGHSH, CDR2 LQKENI, per germline. Germline trimming cut 6 bases from V and 4 bases from J; bases unmatched to any gene: 14. This CDR3 has 16 amino acids. This CDR3 reads CASSDSGQAGGYGYTF. For the CDR3, the DNA is TGTGCCAGCTCGGACTCAGGACAGGCCGGCGGCTATGGCTACACCTTC.

The CDR3 nucleotides are TGTGCCAGCAGCTTGGGCGGAGTATCTTACAATGAGCAGTTCTTC. Translated, it gives CASSLGGVSYNEQFF. The chain couples TRBV5-4 to TRBJ2-1; D not resolved. Trimming took off 0 bases at V and 4 bases at J, with 11 bases between the two ends. Germline values: CDR1 SGHNT, CDR2 YYREEE (reference sequence). The CDR3 totals 15 residues.

This chain links TRBV18 with TRBJ1-1, with a tentative D call TRBD1 (5 bases). The germline gives CDR1 KGHSH, CDR2 LQKENI. Trimming stripped 2 bases from V and 3 bases from J, with 16 bases between. The CDR3 contains 16 residues. The CDR3 loop is CASSPDSGVGHTEAFF. CDR3 sequence (DNA): TGTGCCAGCTCACCAGACAGTGGGGTGGGGCACACTGAAGCTTTCTTT.

The chain carries TRBV5-6 and TRBJ2-5; D is uncertain. The germline V gene encodes CDR1 SGHDT and CDR2 YYEEEE. This CDR3 is built from 13 residues. The ends were cut back, 2 bases at V and 2 bases at J, with 7 bases in the middle. The DNA for the CDR3 is TGTGCCAGCAGCTTAGGAGATCAAGAGACCCAGTACTTC. Its protein product is CASSLGDQETQYF.

The chain couples TRBV7-2 to TRBJ2-7; D perhaps matches TRBD2 (6 bases). With 8 bases removed from V and 2 bases from J, the gap between germline ends came to 13 bases. The CDR3 extends over 13 amino acids. The germline V gene encodes CDR1 SGHTA and CDR2 FQGNSA. CDR3 protein: CASRGGAPYEQYF. DNA of the CDR3: TGTGCCAGCCGAGGAGGGGCCCCCTACGAGCAGTACTTC.

The sample holds a few counts of this clone. The J gene is TRBJ2-5, the V gene TRBV5-4, with TRBD2 matching over 13 bases. The length of the CDR3 is 16 residues. Germline V gives CDR1 SGHNT, CDR2 YYREEE (reference sequence). V was clipped by 1 base and J by 5 bases; unmatched bases: 5. The CDR3 loop is CASSLTSGGARETQYF. The CDR3 DNA reads as TGTGCCAGCAGCTTGACTAGCGGGGGGGCTCGGGAGACCCAGTACTTC.

CDR3 in DNA: TGTGCCATCAGTGAGTCCGGGACAGGGGCTGAAAAACTGTTTTTT. Translation gives CAISESGTGAEKLFF. J is TRBJ1-4 and V is TRBV10-3; TRBD1 matches 10 bases. This CDR3 contains 15 residues. V was pared by 0 bases and J by 7 bases, with 2 bases of the junction left unmatched. Germline V CDR1 and CDR2: ENHRY, SYGVKD.

This chain connects TRBV4-1 to TRBJ2-1; the D is unclear. There are 15 residues in the CDR3. Germline CDR1 is MGHRA and CDR2 is YSYEKL. Trimming stripped 0 bases from V and 5 bases from J, with 11 bases between. The CDR3 region has the DNA TGCGCCAGCAGCCAAGATCACCCGCCTAACAATGAGCAGTTCTTC. Translation gives CASSQDHPPNNEQFF.

V usage is TRBV14 and J usage is TRBJ2-5, with D possibly matching TRBD2 (5 bases). Trimming removed 3 bases at V and 4 bases at J, with 18 bases between. The CDR3 is made up of 16 amino acids. CDR1 is SGHDN, CDR2 FVKESK, per germline. CDR3 DNA: TGTGCCAGCAGCCAGGAGGTTCTTAGGCCCCCAGAGACCCAGTACTTC. This translates into CASSQEVLRPPETQYF. The complete variable domain, with remaining parts taken from reference TRBV14 and TRBJ2-5, reads EAGVTQFPSHSVIEKGQTVTLRCDPISGHDNLYWYRRVMGKEIKFLLHFVKESKQDESGMPNNRFLAERTGGTYSTLKVQPAELEDSGVYFCASSQEVLRPPETQYFGPGTRLLVL.

The V and J genes are TRBV2 and TRBJ2-7, with D unresolved. This CDR3 is 12 amino acids long. V was cut by 5 bases and J by 4 bases, with 9 bases left in between. Germline values: CDR1 SNHLY, CDR2 FYNNEI. The CDR3 nucleotides read TGTGCCAGCAGTACCGGTCCTTACGAGCAGTACTTC. It encodes CASSTGPYEQYF.

V usage is TRBV2 and J usage is TRBJ2-7, with D maybe TRBD2 (7 bases). CDR1 and CDR2 (germline): SNHLY, FYNNEI. The CDR3 runs to 13 residues. Trimming took 7 bases from V and 5 from J, leaving 15 bases between them. The DNA for the CDR3 is TGTGCCAGCATGCCCGGCGGGGGCGACGAGCAGTACTTC. This encodes CASMPGGGDEQYF.

The CDR3 bases are TGCGCCAGCAGCCAAGCCGGGACTAGATCAACCGGGGAGCTGTTTTTT. Protein sequence: CASSQAGTRSTGELFF. The V call is TRBV4-3, the J call TRBJ2-2; 8 bases fit TRBD2. CDR3 length equals 16 residues. The V gene end was trimmed by 1 base and the J gene end by 5 bases; junction bases not matched to a gene: 6. Germline values: CDR1 LGHNA, CDR2 YSLEER.